One and the same sample provided the 10 T cell receptor beta chains below, sequenced in a study of blood T cell repertoires in COVID-19. Assay used: immunoSEQ multiplex PCR; TCRdb lists only in-frame clones, some missing. The table shows about 140,000 clones, with approximately 88% occurring only once. Material: peripheral blood. Source of these receptors: a man between 65 and 85 years old with acute or convalescent COVID-19.

The sample holds one count of this clone. This chain connects TRBV5-1 to TRBJ2-3, with 12 bases identical to TRBD1. Germline CDR1 and CDR2: SGHRS and YFSETQ. The CDR3 totals 16 residues. V dropped 0 bases and J dropped 5; count of bases not matched to a gene: 4. CDR3 DNA: TGCGCCAGCAGCTTGGCCGGGACAGGGGGCCAAGATACGCAGTATTTT. Translation gives CASSLAGTGGQDTQYF.

The gene calls are TRBV3-1 (or the pseudogene TRBV3-2) and TRBJ2-5, with 8 bases that match TRBD1. The V gene end was trimmed by 1 base and the J gene end by 0 bases; junction bases not matched to a gene: 7. CDR3 length: 17 amino acids. The V gene's germline CDR1 is LGHDT and CDR2 YNNKEL (reference sequence). This CDR3 reads CASSQVTGTGDQETQYF. CDR3 coding DNA: TGTGCCAGCAGCCAAGTTACCGGGACAGGTGACCAAGAGACCCAGTACTTC.

In this sample, this clone turned up a few times. The rearrangement uses TRBV23-1 and TRBJ1-2; no reliable D call. TRBV23-1 is an ORF, with its function uncertain. The CDR3 spans 11 residues. V was trimmed by 11 bases and J by 8 bases, leaving 15 bases between them. The CDR3 DNA reads TGCGCCGCCCGTCCGGGGTACGGCTACACCTTC. It specifies CAARPGYGYTF.

This clone was seen a handful of times. CDR3 coding DNA: TGTGCCAGCAGTCCGCACGGGGACTATGGCTACACCTTC. Its protein is CASSPHGDYGYTF. V and J are TRBV6-6 and TRBJ1-2; D is unresolved. The ends were cut back, 5 bases at V and 3 bases at J, with 10 bases in the middle. Germline V gene lookup returns CDR1 MNHNY and CDR2 SVGAGI (reference sequence). The CDR3 totals 13 residues.

V and J are TRBV3-1 (or the pseudogene TRBV3-2) and TRBJ1-2; TRBD1 might be the D (5 bases). Germline V gives CDR1 LGHDT, CDR2 YNNKEL (reference sequence). The CDR3 covers 14 residues. V lost 1 base, J lost 4 bases, and 10 bases lay in between. CDR3 bases: TGTGCCAGCAGCCAAGGTAAAGGGGCCTATGGCTACACCTTC. This codes for CASSQGKGAYGYTF.

The chain has TRBV29-1 and TRBJ1-4; 9 bases agree with TRBD1. V lost 4 bases, J lost 5 bases, and 2 bases stayed unmatched. Germline V gene lookup returns CDR1 SQVTM and CDR2 ANQGSEA. This CDR3 has 13 residues. The CDR3 DNA sequence: TGCAGCGTTGTCGGGACAGGGAATGAAAAACTGTTTTTT. Translation gives CSVVGTGNEKLFF.

The chain combines TRBV23-1 with TRBJ1-6, with unresolved D. TRBV23-1 counts as an open reading frame of uncertain function. CDR3 length: 19 amino acids. The germline V and J ends were trimmed by 0 bases and 0 bases, with 15 bases remaining between them. The CDR3 coding sequence is TGCGCCAGCAGTCAATCAGTGTCCCGGGAGAGCTCCTATAATTCACCCCTCCACTTT. It codes for CASSQSVSRESSYNSPLHF.

The J gene is TRBJ2-1, the V gene TRBV3-1 (or the pseudogene TRBV3-2), with TRBD2 matching 14 bases. Unmatched junction bases numbered 4, after V lost 3 bases and J lost 9 bases. Per the germline V gene, CDR1 is LGHDT and CDR2 is YNNKEL (reference sequence). CDR3 length equals 15 residues. CDR3 bases: TGTGCCAGCAGCCAGACTAGCGGGAGGGCCCGTGAGCAGTTCTTC. As protein: CASSQTSGRAREQFF.

In this sample, this clone turned up once. This chain joins TRBV5-1 and TRBJ2-2; D might be TRBD2 (6 bases). Trimming took off 4 bases at V and 0 bases at J, with 10 bases between the two ends. Germline-derived CDR1 and CDR2 are SGHRS and YFSETQ. The CDR3 loop spans 15 amino acids. CDR3 in amino acids: CASSAGTSNTGELFF. In DNA form, the CDR3 reads TGCGCCAGCAGCGCGGGGACTTCGAACACCGGGGAGCTGTTTTTT.

The chain carries TRBV19 and TRBJ1-5, with TRBD1 matching over 9 bases. In germline, CDR1 is LNHDA, CDR2 SQIVND (reference sequence). The CDR3 length is 14 residues. Trimming cost V 11 bases and J 9 bases; bases outside gene matches: 14. The CDR3 is CASADRGDPWPQHF. DNA of the CDR3: TGTGCCTCCGCGGACAGGGGTGATCCTTGGCCCCAGCATTTT.